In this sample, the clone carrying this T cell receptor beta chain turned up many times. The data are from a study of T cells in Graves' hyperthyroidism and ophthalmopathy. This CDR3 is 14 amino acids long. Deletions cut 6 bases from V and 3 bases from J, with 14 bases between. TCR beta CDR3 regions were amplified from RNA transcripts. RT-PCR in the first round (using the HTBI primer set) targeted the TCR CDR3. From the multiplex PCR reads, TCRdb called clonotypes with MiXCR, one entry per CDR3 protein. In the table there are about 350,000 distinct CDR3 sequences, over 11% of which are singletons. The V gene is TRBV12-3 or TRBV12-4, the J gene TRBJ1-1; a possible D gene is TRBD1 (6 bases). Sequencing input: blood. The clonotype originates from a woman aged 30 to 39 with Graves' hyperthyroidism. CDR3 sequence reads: CASRTGQPYTEAFF. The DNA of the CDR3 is TGTGCCAGCAGGACCGGACAGCCCTACACTGAAGCTTTCTTT.